A selection of T cell receptor beta chains follows, all from one sample in a study of control samples from healthy donors and cancer patients. TCRdb's table, derived via immunoSEQ multiplex PCR, lists solely in-frame clones and lacks some. The sample holds roughly 120,000 clones, about 94% seen once. The sample taken for sequencing was blood. The origin of the receptors is a man aged 25-40 years in good health. Each CDR3 is given with its conserved first and last residue. The D gene is left open where the match is weak. Clone size, where shown, is once, few, many, or a class for clones that have expanded.

v_call	j_call	clone_size	d_call	cdr3_aa	cdr3_nt
TRBV4-1	TRBJ2-5	.	TRBD2	CASSQVVHGSGEPSQETQYF	TGCGCCAGCAGCCAAGTTGTACACGGTAGCGGGGAGCCCTCTCAAGAGACCCAGTACTTC
TRBV5-1	TRBJ1-2	.	.	CASSAPGPQEGYTF	TGCGCCAGCAGCGCCCCCGGGCCCCAGGAGGGCTACACCTTC
TRBV7-2	TRBJ1-5	.	.	CASSPGGFDNQPQHF	TGTGCCAGCAGCCCCGGGGGTTTTGACAATCAGCCCCAGCATTTT
TRBV21-1	TRBJ1-2	.	.	CASSNYRGRNYGYTF	TGTGCCAGCAGCAACTACAGGGGCCGAAACTATGGCTACACCTTC
TRBV11-2	TRBJ1-6	.	TRBD1	CASSLGGQGIDSPLHF	TGTGCCAGCAGCTTAGGGGGACAGGGGATAGATTCACCCCTCCACTTT
TRBV4-1	TRBJ2-3	.	.	CASSQGPTATDTQYF	TGCGCCAGCAGCCAAGGTCCTACAGCTACAGATACGCAGTATTTT
TRBV7-9	TRBJ1-2	.	TRBD1	CASSLLQGDGYTF	TGTGCCAGCAGCTTATTACAGGGGGATGGCTACACCTTC
TRBV27	TRBJ1-1	.	.	CASSLLRRDVTEAFF	TGTGCCAGCAGTCTCCTGCGAAGGGACGTCACTGAAGCTTTCTTT
TRBV11-2	TRBJ1-2	.	TRBD1	CASSPGQGYYGYTF	TGTGCCAGCAGCCCCGGACAGGGGTACTATGGCTACACCTTC
TRBV2	TRBJ1-2	.	TRBD1	CASDRGLYGYTF	TGTGCCAGCGACAGGGGCCTCTATGGCTACACCTTC
TRBV30	TRBJ2-1	.	.	CAWRSPYSYNEQFF	TGTGCCTGGAGAAGCCCTTACTCCTACAATGAGCAGTTCTTC
TRBV5-1	TRBJ2-5	.	TRBD2	CASSLGGGGAKETQYF	TGCGCCAGCAGCTTAGGGGGCGGGGGGGCTAAGGAGACCCAGTACTTC
TRBV7-7	TRBJ1-5	.	.	CASSLVVSDNQPQHF	TGTGCCAGCAGCTTGGTCGTAAGCGACAATCAGCCCCAGCATTTT
TRBV18	TRBJ1-1	.	TRBD1	CASSPPPTGGTEAFF	TGTGCCAGCTCACCGCCTCCGACAGGGGGCACTGAAGCTTTCTTT
TRBV7-2	TRBJ2-7	.	.	CASSWSIPSYEQYF	TGTGCCAGCAGCTGGTCCATCCCCTCCTACGAGCAGTACTTC
TRBV4-1	TRBJ1-2	.	.	CASSQEKDSYFGYTF	TGCGCCAGCAGCCAAGAGAAAGACAGTTATTTCGGCTACACCTTC
TRBV11-2	TRBJ2-3	.	.	CASSLGLTDTQYF	TGTGCCAGCAGCTTAGGACTTACAGATACGCAGTATTTT
TRBV27	TRBJ2-5	.	TRBD1	CASSSDRGDNLGRETQYF	TGTGCCAGCAGTTCGGACAGGGGAGATAACCTGGGGAGGGAGACCCAGTACTTC
TRBV5-1	TRBJ1-4	many	TRBD1	CASSGEGAREKLFF	TGCGCCAGCAGCGGAGAGGGGGCCAGGGAAAAACTGTTTTTT
TRBV5-1	TRBJ1-1	.	TRBD1	CASSPMGQGANTEAFF	TGCGCCAGCAGCCCAATGGGACAGGGGGCGAACACTGAAGCTTTCTTT
TRBV5-1	TRBJ1-2	.	.	CASRAGGAFGYGYTF	TGCGCCAGCCGCGCGGGGGGGGCGTTCGGCTATGGCTACACCTTC
TRBV7-9	TRBJ1-3	once	.	CASSFDSISGNTIYF	TGTGCCAGCAGCTTCGACAGTATCTCTGGAAACACCATATATTTT